A single sample is the source of the 13 T cell receptor beta chains below, sequenced in a study of T cells in Graves' hyperthyroidism and ophthalmopathy (dated by TCRdb to the late 2010s). The library was prepared using multiplex PCR. Instrument on record: Illumina HiSeq 2000. The TCR beta CDR3 regions were amplified from the RNA transcripts. For the first round of RT-PCR on the TCR CDR3, the HTBI primer set was used together with the Qiagen OneStep RT-PCR kit. The public reads were run again by TCRdb, first through fastp at Q25 and then through MiXCR, and only productive beta chains were kept. Merged by CDR3 protein, the rows form single entries marked with the most common genes and DNA. In this sample the table shows about 380,000 distinct CDR3 sequences, about 13% of which occur a single time. The ten largest clonotypes hold under 25% of the sample. Material for sequencing was blood. These receptor sequences come from a man aged 25 to 45 with Graves' hyperthyroidism that later progressed to Graves' ophthalmopathy.

Ten or more counts support this clonotype. The CDR3: CASSSPWRGLTDTQYF. The CDR3 nucleotides read TGCGCCAGCAGCTCCCCGTGGCGGGGGCTCACAGATACGCAGTATTTT. The genes are TRBV5-1 and TRBJ2-3; D may be TRBD2 (7 bases). The CDR3 length is 16 residues. V was clipped by 3 bases and J by 2 bases, with 16 bases between them. Looked up from germline, CDR1 is SGHRS and CDR2 is YFSETQ.

This clonotype was found many times. The chain links TRBV10-3 to TRBJ1-2, with D tentatively TRBD1 (6 bases). Germline CDR1 ENHRY, CDR2 SYGVKD. V was shortened by 4 bases and J by 5 bases, with 14 bases between the two germline ends. The CDR3 runs 14 residues. The DNA of the CDR3 is TGTGCCATCAGTGGACAGGCGACACCATATGGCTACACCTTC. This sequence encodes CAISGQATPYGYTF.

This clonotype occurred many times. The rearrangement links TRBV2 to TRBJ2-7; D not certain. CDR3 length: 14 residues. Trimming took off 8 bases at V and 2 bases at J, with 16 bases between the two ends. Germline loops: CDR1 SNHLY, CDR2 FYNNEI. CDR3 amino acids: CASYDPIGTYEQYF. The CDR3 DNA is TGTGCCAGCTATGACCCTATAGGGACCTACGAGCAGTACTTC.

Only a few counts were recorded for this clonotype. The gene calls are TRBV5-1 and TRBJ2-4; the D is unclear. V gave up 5 bases and J gave up 8 bases, with 17 bases separating them. CDR1 and CDR2 from the germline V gene are SGHRS and YFSETQ. The CDR3 covers 14 residues. In DNA form, the CDR3 reads TGCGCCAGCAGGGCCCGGCAGAATAGTTACATTCAGTACTTC. It yields the protein CASRARQNSYIQYF.

The rearrangement links TRBV20-1 to TRBJ1-2; no firm D call. Germline values: CDR1 DFQATT, CDR2 SNEGSKA (reference sequence). The V end lost 3 bases, the J end lost 3 bases, and 11 bases lay between the germline ends. The CDR3 length is 13 residues. DNA of the CDR3: TGCAGTGCTAGCCAAGGTTCCGACTATGGCTACACCTTC. It specifies CSASQGSDYGYTF.

This clonotype was observed many times. The CDR3 here is CASSLEGQGDGYTF. The CDR3, as DNA: TGCGCCAGCAGCTTGGAGGGGCAGGGGGATGGCTACACCTTC. The V gene is TRBV5-1, the J gene TRBJ1-2; TRBD1 matches 7 bases. The V and J ends lost 0 bases and 6 bases, in that order; junction bases with no gene match: 5. This CDR3 spans 14 amino acids. The germline gives CDR1 SGHRS, CDR2 YFSETQ.

The chain uses TRBV20-1 and TRBJ2-5; D may be TRBD1 (6 bases). The length of the CDR3 is 16 residues. CDR1 is DFQATT and CDR2 is SNEGSKA in the germline V gene (reference sequence). V gave up 0 bases and J gave up 5 bases, with 19 bases separating them. The CDR3 spells CSARDQDGGRGETQYF. The CDR3 bases are TGCAGTGCTAGAGATCAAGATGGGGGAAGGGGGGAGACCCAGTACTTC.

This clonotype was recorded at least ten times. The chain links TRBV20-1 to TRBJ2-3, with a weak D call TRBD1 (5 bases). This CDR3 has 14 residues. Germline CDR1 is DFQATT and CDR2 is SNEGSKA (reference sequence). V shed 0 bases and J shed 6 bases, with 13 bases lying between them. CDR3 residues: CSAREIPGKDTQYF. The CDR3 DNA reads as TGCAGTGCTAGAGAAATCCCAGGGAAGGATACGCAGTATTTT.

This clonotype was recorded at least ten times. The chain employs TRBV6-1 and TRBJ1-3, with TRBD1 as a possible D gene (6 bases). Germline V gives CDR1 MNHNS, CDR2 SASEGT. The CDR3 runs 14 residues. V lost 7 bases and J 0 bases, leaving 10 bases between the germline ends. The CDR3 loop reads CASKWDNSGNTIYF. CDR3 coding DNA: TGTGCCAGCAAGTGGGACAACTCTGGAAACACCATATATTTT.

CDR3 protein: CASSVFLNTEAFF. The CDR3 DNA follows: TGTGCCAGCAGCGTATTTCTGAACACTGAAGCTTTCTTT. The rearrangement uses TRBV9 and TRBJ1-1; the D is unclear. V was shortened by 1 base and J by 0 bases, with 4 bases between the two germline ends. The CDR3 runs 13 residues. In germline, CDR1 is SGDLS, CDR2 YYNGEE.

The table lists this clonotype with many counts. The rearrangement links TRBV29-1 to TRBJ1-1, with a possible D match to TRBD1 (6 bases). This CDR3 contains 14 residues. Trimming cost V 4 bases and J 3 bases, with 15 bases left between them. The V gene's germline CDR1 is SQVTM and CDR2 ANQGSEA. CDR3 protein: CSVGFRGLDTEAFF. The DNA of the CDR3 is TGCAGCGTTGGCTTCCGGGGGCTGGACACTGAAGCTTTCTTT.

This clonotype has at least ten counts. In DNA form, the CDR3 reads TGTGCCAGTAGTGAGCTTGGAGGACCGTCCTACCCCCTCCACTTT. Translation: CASSELGGPSYPLHF. The V call is TRBV19, the J call TRBJ1-6; D gene unclear. The length of the CDR3 is 15 residues. V lost 5 bases and J 13 bases, leaving 21 bases between the germline ends. CDR1 is LNHDA and CDR2 is SQIVND in the germline V gene (reference sequence).

This sequence joins TRBV7-8 and TRBJ2-5; D gene uncertain. V lost 5 bases, J lost 4 bases, and 11 bases lay in between. This CDR3 has 13 residues. Germline V lookup: CDR1 SGHVS, CDR2 FQNEAQ. CDR3 sequence (DNA): TGTGCCAGCAGCACCGGTTTTCGAGAGACCCAGTACTTC. It codes for CASSTGFRETQYF. Full variable domain (remainder filled in from reference TRBV7-8 and TRBJ2-5): GAGVSQSPRYKVAKRGQDVALRCDPISGHVSLFWYQQALGQGPEFLTYFQNEAQLDKSGLPSDRFFAERPEGSVSTLKIQRTQQEDSAVYLCASSTGFRETQYFGPGTRLLVL.